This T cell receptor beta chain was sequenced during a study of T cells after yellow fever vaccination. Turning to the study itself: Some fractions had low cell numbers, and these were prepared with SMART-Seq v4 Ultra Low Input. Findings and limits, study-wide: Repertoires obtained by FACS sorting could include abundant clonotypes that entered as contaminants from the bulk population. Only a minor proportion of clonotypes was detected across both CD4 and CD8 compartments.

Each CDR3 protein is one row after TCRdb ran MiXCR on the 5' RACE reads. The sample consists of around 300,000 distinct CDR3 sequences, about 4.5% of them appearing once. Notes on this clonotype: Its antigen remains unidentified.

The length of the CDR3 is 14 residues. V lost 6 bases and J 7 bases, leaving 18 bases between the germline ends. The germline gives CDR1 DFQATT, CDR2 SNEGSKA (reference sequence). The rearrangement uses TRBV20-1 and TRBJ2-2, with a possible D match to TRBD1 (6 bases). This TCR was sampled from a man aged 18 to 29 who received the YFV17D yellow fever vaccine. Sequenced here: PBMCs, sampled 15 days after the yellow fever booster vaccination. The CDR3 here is CSAPLRTAHGELFF. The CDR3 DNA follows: TGCAGTGCCCCCCTCCGGACAGCCCACGGGGAGCTGTTTTTT.